The 27 T cell receptor beta chains below all came from one sample that was sequenced in a study of metastatic and nonmetastatic thyroid tumors. Before thyroid surgery, none of the patients had received any treatment. Using MiXCR, TCRdb reanalyzed the PCR reads. The data show some 15,000 clones, with 9.5% to 15% seen just once and approximately 30% held by the top ten. Sequenced: blood. The receptor source for this set is a female donor with papillary thyroid cancer or a benign thyroid nodule (not recorded which). Some clones in this sample may be carry-over from other donors' samples.

This clone has a count of ten or more. The rearrangement links TRBV30 to TRBJ2-6, with a tentative D call TRBD1 (5 bases). Trimming left V 4 bases short and J 0 bases short, with 22 bases between. Germline-derived CDR1 and CDR2 are GTSNPN and SVGIG (reference sequence). The CDR3 consists of 19 residues. As DNA, the CDR3 is TGTGCCTGGACGGGTCAGGGCCGATCTAGGATCTCTGGGGCCAACGTCCTGACTTTC. Its translation: CAWTGQGRSRISGANVLTF.

The chain has TRBV7-3 and TRBJ2-1; D may match TRBD1 or TRBD2 (5 bases each). Germline CDR1 is SGHTA and CDR2 is FQGTGA. CDR3 length: 16 amino acids. The germline V and J ends were trimmed by 1 base and 5 bases, with 15 bases remaining between them. CDR3 coding DNA: TGTGCCAGCAGCTTAATGGGACCGGGGATGGACAATGAGCAGTTCTTC. The encoded protein is CASSLMGPGMDNEQFF.

This clone was seen ten or more times. The CDR3 DNA reads TGCGCCAGCAACAGAGACAGCGGCCTTGAGCAGTTCTTC. It codes for CASNRDSGLEQFF. The chain employs TRBV5-1 and TRBJ2-1; D may correspond to TRBD1 or TRBD2 (5 bases each). The CDR3 length is 13 residues. The germline V gene has CDR1 SGHRS and CDR2 YFSETQ. V was trimmed by 6 bases and J by 9 bases, leaving 16 bases between them.

This clone has ten or more counts. The chain has TRBV11-3 and TRBJ2-7; D is unresolved. CDR3 size: 13 residues. Trimming removed 1 base at V and 7 bases at J, with 11 bases between. CDR1 and CDR2 (germline): SGHNT, YENEEA. CDR3 bases: TGTGCCAGCAGCTTAGGGCCCCTCAGAGAGCAGTACTTC. It encodes CASSLGPLREQYF.

This clone was recorded at least ten times. The rearrangement joins TRBV7-2 to TRBJ2-7, with a weak D call TRBD2 (5 bases). Germline values: CDR1 SGHTA, CDR2 FQGNSA. The CDR3 contains 13 residues. The germline V and J ends were trimmed by 3 bases and 4 bases, with 10 bases remaining between them. CDR3 region: CASSFSGVYEQYF. CDR3 nucleotides: TGTGCCAGCAGCTTTTCCGGGGTTTACGAGCAGTACTTC.

This clone has at least ten counts. The chain is built from TRBV5-5 and TRBJ2-2, with TRBD2 as a possible D gene (5 bases). V was pared by 0 bases and J by 4 bases, with 13 bases between. Germline assignment: CDR1 SGHKS and CDR2 YYEKEE (reference sequence). The CDR3 consists of 16 residues. This chain's CDR3 is CASSLGGGAITGELFF. The DNA for the CDR3 is TGTGCCAGCAGCTTGGGTGGAGGAGCTATCACCGGGGAGCTGTTTTTT.

This clone was seen repeatedly, ten times or more. A much larger clone differs from this one at a single base, so this may be a read error. The V and J genes are TRBV2 and TRBJ1-1; TRBD1 is a possible D gene (6 bases). Germline V gene lookup returns CDR1 SNHLY and CDR2 FYNNEI. CDR3 size: 12 residues. The CDR3 reads CTSRTENTEAFF. The CDR3 DNA is TGTACCAGCAGGACAGAAAACACTGAAGCTTTCTTT.

Ten or more counts support this clone. Distinct nucleotide sequences in the sample also encode this CDR3. The chain employs TRBV19 and TRBJ1-5; no clear D. The germline V gene has CDR1 LNHDA and CDR2 SQIVND (reference sequence). V lost 8 bases to trimming and J lost 0 bases, with 14 bases between them. The CDR3 runs to 15 residues. The DNA of the CDR3 is TGTGCCAGTCTACGGCAGGTCCATAGCAATCAGCCCCAGCATTTT. It translates to CASLRQVHSNQPQHF. The variable domain in full, with the rest retrieved from reference TRBV19 and TRBJ1-5, is DGGITQSPKYLFRKEGQNVTLSCEQNLNHDAMYWYRQDPGQGLRLIYYSQIVNDFQKGDIAEGYSVSREKKESFPLTVTSAQKNPTAFYLCASLRQVHSNQPQHFGDGTRLSIL.

This clone was counted ten times or more. The rearrangement uses TRBV7-9 and TRBJ1-1, with D perhaps TRBD1 (5 bases). Trimming shortened V by 5 bases and J by 3 bases, and 13 bases separated the two germline ends. Looked up from germline, CDR1 is SEHNR and CDR2 is FQNEAQ (reference sequence). The CDR3 totals 14 residues. This CDR3 reads CASSRQYMDTEAFF. The CDR3 nucleotides are TGTGCCAGCAGCCGACAGTACATGGACACTGAAGCTTTCTTT.

The sample holds many counts of this clone. V usage is TRBV2 and J usage is TRBJ1-4, with 8 bases identical to TRBD1. The CDR3 runs 15 residues. Germline V gene lookup returns CDR1 SNHLY and CDR2 FYNNEI. Trimming at V came to 7 bases and at J to 4 bases, leaving 8 bases not matched to a gene. CDR3 in amino acids: CASNGQGLGNEKLFF. DNA for the CDR3: TGTGCCAGCAACGGACAGGGCTTGGGTAATGAAAAACTGTTTTTT.

The table lists this clone with many counts. V gene TRBV20-1 combines with J gene TRBJ1-5; D uncertain. Germline V lookup: CDR1 DFQATT, CDR2 SNEGSKA (reference sequence). The CDR3 runs to 14 residues. The V end lost 4 bases, the J end lost 6 bases, and 16 bases lay between the germline ends. The CDR3 sequence is CSAIGPHSAQPQHF. CDR3 sequence (DNA): TGCAGTGCTATCGGGCCCCACAGTGCTCAGCCCCAGCATTTT.

As to this clone: A clone one base away is much larger, so this may be a read error. V is TRBV4-3 and J is TRBJ1-6; D remains unclear. Germline V gives CDR1 LGHNA, CDR2 YSLEER. V gave up 1 base and J gave up 5 bases, with 15 bases separating them. The CDR3 loop spans 17 amino acids. The CDR3 nucleotides read TGCGCCAGCAGCCAAGCATTACACGAGGCAGATAATTCACCCCTCCACTTT. Amino acids: CASSQALHEADNSPLHF.

This clone showed up many times. The chain joins TRBV20-1 to TRBJ1-3; D remains unclear. V shed 5 bases and J shed 4 bases, with 12 bases lying between them. This CDR3 spans 13 amino acids. From germline, CDR1 is DFQATT and CDR2 SNEGSKA (reference sequence). For the CDR3, the DNA is TGCAGTGCTCACAACGCGGGAGGAAACACCATATATTTT. This gives the protein CSAHNAGGNTIYF.

A few counts support this clone. The chain employs TRBV12-3 or TRBV12-4 and TRBJ2-7; 7 bases line up with TRBD1. The CDR3 has 13 residues. The J segment lost 4 bases and the V segment lost 3 bases, leaving 3 bases of the junction unmatched. CDR3 nucleotides: TGTGCCAGCAGTTTCGGGACAGCTTACGAGCAGTACTTC. Translating gives CASSFGTAYEQYF.

This clone was counted ten times or more. CDR3 bases: TGTGCCAGTATACGGGGCGTAGGTGAAAAACTGTTTTTT. Its translation is CASIRGVGEKLFF. V is TRBV2 and J is TRBJ1-4; D might be TRBD1 (5 bases). V was trimmed by 9 bases and J by 7 bases, leaving 15 bases between them. Germline V gene sequence: CDR1 SNHLY, CDR2 FYNNEI. The CDR3 loop spans 13 amino acids.

This clone was counted between two and nine times. The chain is built from TRBV10-2 and TRBJ1-5; D remains unclear. Trimming cost V 1 base and J 14 bases, with 12 bases left between them. This CDR3 contains 12 residues. CDR1 is WSHSY, CDR2 SAAADI, per germline. Written as DNA, the CDR3 is TGCGCCAGCAGTGAGTTCGGTAGTACCAAGCATTTT. It specifies CASSEFGSTKHF.

This clone has only a few counts. The chain joins TRBV10-3 to TRBJ2-3, with 15 bases lining up with TRBD2. V lost 8 bases to trimming and J lost 2 bases; unmatched junction nucleotides: 5. The CDR3 has 16 residues. Per the germline V gene, CDR1 is ENHRY and CDR2 is SYGVKD. CDR3 loop: CAIAGLAGGTTDTQYF. CDR3 nucleotides: TGTGCCATCGCAGGACTAGCGGGAGGGACCACAGATACGCAGTATTTT.

About this clone itself: A much larger clonotype is one base distant, so this may be a read error. The sample carries other DNA sequences with the same CDR3. This chain uses TRBV5-4 with TRBJ2-1; D possibly corresponds to TRBD2 (6 bases). Deletions cut 1 base from V and 7 bases from J, with 15 bases between. The CDR3 length is 15 residues. CDR1 and CDR2 from the germline V gene are SGHNT and YYREEE (reference sequence). As DNA, the CDR3 is TGTGCCAGCAGCTTGCCGGGAGCCGGGAATAATGAGCAGTTCTTC. Its translation is CASSLPGAGNNEQFF.

This clone was detected many times. This chain joins TRBV4-3 and TRBJ2-2, with D hard to call. The CDR3 is 17 residues long. The germline CDR1 and CDR2 sequences are LGHNA and YSLEER. V dropped 5 bases and J dropped 0 bases, with 16 bases sitting between them. CDR3 nucleotides: TGCGCCAGCAGCGCAGGCCGGATAGGGTCGAACACCGGGGAGCTGTTTTTT. Protein sequence: CASSAGRIGSNTGELFF.

This clone showed up just a few times. The rearrangement uses TRBV28 and TRBJ1-6; D is uncertain. The CDR3 is 16 amino acids. Trimming took 5 bases from V and 3 from J, leaving 14 bases between them. CDR1 is MDHEN, CDR2 SYDVKM, per germline. In DNA form, the CDR3 reads TGTGCCAGCAGTGGCCCCGGCAGCCACTATAATTCACCCCTCCACTTT. It is translated as CASSGPGSHYNSPLHF.

This clone has a count of ten or more. The chain couples TRBV13 to TRBJ1-6; D remains ambiguous. The germline CDR1 and CDR2 sequences are PRHDT and FYEKMQ (reference sequence). With 5 bases removed from V and 6 bases from J, the gap between germline ends came to 14 bases. The CDR3 is 15 amino acids. This CDR3 is CASSSTGIPNSPLHF. CDR3 in DNA: TGTGCCAGCAGCAGTACCGGGATCCCTAATTCACCCCTCCACTTT.

In this sample, this clone is medium-sized. V is TRBV6-4 and J is TRBJ2-2, with 7 bases fitting TRBD1. CDR3 length: 16 residues. Unmatched junction bases numbered 6, after V lost 2 bases and J lost 3 bases. Germline loops: CDR1 MRHNA, CDR2 SNTAGT. CDR3 sequence reads: CASSDVGTDDTGELFF. The CDR3 region has the DNA TGTGCCAGCAGTGACGTGGGGACAGATGACACCGGGGAGCTGTTTTTT.

This clone appeared many times. The V call is TRBV7-3, the J call TRBJ2-6; perhaps D is TRBD1 or TRBD2 (5 bases each). Germline values: CDR1 SGHTA, CDR2 FQGTGA. V was shortened by 2 bases and J by 0 bases, with 11 bases between the two germline ends. The CDR3 spans 17 residues. DNA of the CDR3: TGTGCCAGCAGCTTATCCGGGACCAGCTCTGGGGCCAACGTCCTGACTTTC. Translation gives CASSLSGTSSGANVLTF.

This clone counts as medium-sized (0.01 to 0.1%). This chain links TRBV6-1 with TRBJ2-5; 9 bases are shared with TRBD1. The germline gives CDR1 MNHNS, CDR2 SASEGT. Unmatched junction bases numbered 6, after V lost 6 bases and J lost 4 bases. The CDR3 has 14 residues. Here the CDR3 DNA reads TGTGCCAGCAGCTTGGACAGGGGTTCAGAGACCCAGTACTTC. Translating it yields CASSLDRGSETQYF.

Ten or more counts support this clone. The rearrangement joins TRBV20-1 to TRBJ2-1; 9 bases match TRBD1. Germline V lookup: CDR1 DFQATT, CDR2 SNEGSKA (reference sequence). The trim removed 3 bases at V and 4 bases at J, leaving 7 bases unmatched. The CDR3 totals 15 residues. The CDR3 loop is CSASRGQGTYNEQFF. CDR3 nucleotide sequence: TGCAGTGCTAGCCGAGGACAGGGGACGTACAATGAGCAGTTCTTC.

This clone was found many times. One end of the junction does not line up with germline, which may come from a read error. The chain is built from TRBV30 and TRBJ2-5, with 9 nucleotides matching TRBD2. Germline CDR1 and CDR2: GTSNPN and SVGIG (reference sequence). The CDR3 runs to 15 residues. This CDR3 is CARRGLAGDGETQYF. CDR3 nucleotides: TGTGCCCGGAGAGGGTTAGCGGGGGACGGGGAGACCCAGTACTTC. Complete variable domain (other parts from reference TRBV30 and TRBJ2-5): SQTIHQWPATLVQPVGSPLSLECTVEGTSNPNLYWYRQAAGRGLQLLFYSVGIGQISSEVPQNLSASRPQDRQFILSSKKLLLSDSGFYLCARRGLAGDGETQYFGPGTRLLVL.

This chain joins TRBV28 and TRBJ1-1, with D unclear. The CDR3 covers 12 residues. The germline V and J ends were trimmed by 11 bases and 1 base, with 11 bases remaining between them. Germline CDR1 reads MDHEN; CDR2 reads SYDVKM. For the CDR3, the DNA is TGTGCCCATTCTGGAGAGAACACTGAAGCTTTCTTT. This encodes CAHSGENTEAFF.